The following is a TCR beta chain sequence with its context. Its antigen is not identified. The sample is drawn from a study of identifying expanded T cells in peripheral blood. The table came from immunoSEQ multiplex PCR; TCRdb's copy has only in-frame clones and leaves some out. The table shows about 52,000 clones, with 82% occurring only once. Study-wide results and caveats: Variance in clone template counts between approximately two-week samples significantly increased with total template count across all healthy donors. Roughly 1.1 clones differed between technical replicates, versus 16.4 and 19 over time.

V lost 4 bases to trimming and J lost 1 base, with 23 bases between them. The CDR3 extends over 18 amino acids. The germline V gene has CDR1 SGHDT and CDR2 YYEEEE. Healthy donors had no documented immune events, such as infections, while sampled. Sequenced material: blood. The TCR originated in a person aged 18 to 70 in good health. This rearrangement joins TRBV5-6 to TRBJ1-1; D gene unclear. CDR3 sequence: CASSQRLAGPNRNTEAFF. The DNA of the CDR3 is TGTGCCAGCAGCCAGCGATTAGCGGGCCCGAATAGGAACACTGAAGCTTTCTTT.